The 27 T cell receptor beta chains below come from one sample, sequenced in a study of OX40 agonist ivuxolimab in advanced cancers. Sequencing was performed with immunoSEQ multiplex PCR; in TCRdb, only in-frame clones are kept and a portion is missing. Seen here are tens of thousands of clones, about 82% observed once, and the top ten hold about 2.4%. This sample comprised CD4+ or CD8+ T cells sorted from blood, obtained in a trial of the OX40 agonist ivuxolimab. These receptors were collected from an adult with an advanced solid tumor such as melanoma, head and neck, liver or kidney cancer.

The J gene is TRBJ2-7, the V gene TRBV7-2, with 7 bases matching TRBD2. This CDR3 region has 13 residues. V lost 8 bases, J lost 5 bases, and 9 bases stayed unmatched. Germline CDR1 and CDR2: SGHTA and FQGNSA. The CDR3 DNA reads TGTGCCAGCTCAGCTGGGGGAGGGGACGAGCAGTACTTC. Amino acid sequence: CASSAGGGDEQYF. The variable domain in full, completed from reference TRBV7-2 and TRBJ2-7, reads GAGVSQSPSNKVTEKGKDVELRCDPISGHTALYWYRQSLGQGLEFLIYFQGNSAPDKSGLPSDRFSAERTGGSVSTLTIQRTQQEDSAVYLCASSAGGGDEQYFGPGTRLTVT.

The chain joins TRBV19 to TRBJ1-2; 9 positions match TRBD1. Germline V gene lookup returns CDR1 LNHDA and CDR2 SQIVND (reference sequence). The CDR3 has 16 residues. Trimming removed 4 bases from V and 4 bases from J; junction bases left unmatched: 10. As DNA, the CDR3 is TGTGCCAGTAGTAAAGAGGGGACAGGGAATCTCTATGGCTACACCTTC. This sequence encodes CASSKEGTGNLYGYTF.

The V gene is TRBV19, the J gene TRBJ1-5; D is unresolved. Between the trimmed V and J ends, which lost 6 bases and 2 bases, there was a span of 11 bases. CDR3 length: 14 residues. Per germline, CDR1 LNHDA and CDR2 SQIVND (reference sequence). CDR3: CASSRWQGNQPQHF. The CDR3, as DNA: TGTGCCAGTAGCAGGTGGCAGGGCAATCAGCCCCAGCATTTT.

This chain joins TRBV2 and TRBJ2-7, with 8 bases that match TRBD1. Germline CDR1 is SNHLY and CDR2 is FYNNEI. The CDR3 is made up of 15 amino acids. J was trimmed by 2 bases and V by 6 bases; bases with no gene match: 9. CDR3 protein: CASREVRDRPYEQYF. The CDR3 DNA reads TGTGCCAGCAGGGAGGTTCGGGACAGGCCCTACGAGCAGTACTTC. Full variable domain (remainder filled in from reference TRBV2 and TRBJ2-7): EPEVTQTPSHQVTQMGQEVILRCVPISNHLYFYWYRQILGQKVEFLVSFYNNEISEKSEIFDDQFSVERPDGSNFTLKIRSTKLEDSAMYFCASREVRDRPYEQYFGPGTRLTVT.

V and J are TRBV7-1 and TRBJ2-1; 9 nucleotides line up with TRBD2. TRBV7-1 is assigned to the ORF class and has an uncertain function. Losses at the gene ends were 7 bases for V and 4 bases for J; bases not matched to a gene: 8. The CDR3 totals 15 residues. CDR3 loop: CASTVLAGFYNEQFF. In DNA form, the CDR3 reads TGTGCCAGCACCGTCCTAGCGGGGTTTTACAATGAGCAGTTCTTC.

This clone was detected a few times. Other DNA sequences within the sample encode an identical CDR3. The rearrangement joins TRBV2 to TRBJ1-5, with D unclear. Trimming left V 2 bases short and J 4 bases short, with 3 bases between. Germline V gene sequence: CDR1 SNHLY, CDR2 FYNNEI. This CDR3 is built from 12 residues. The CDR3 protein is CASSEPNQPQHF. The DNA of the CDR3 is TGTGCCAGCAGTGAACCTAATCAGCCCCAGCATTTT.

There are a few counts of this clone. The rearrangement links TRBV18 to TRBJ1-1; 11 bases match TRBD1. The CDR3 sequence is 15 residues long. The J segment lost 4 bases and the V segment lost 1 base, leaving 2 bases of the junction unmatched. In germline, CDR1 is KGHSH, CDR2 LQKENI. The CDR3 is CASSPQGQGGTEAFF. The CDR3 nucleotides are TGTGCCAGCTCACCACAGGGACAGGGGGGCACTGAAGCTTTCTTT.

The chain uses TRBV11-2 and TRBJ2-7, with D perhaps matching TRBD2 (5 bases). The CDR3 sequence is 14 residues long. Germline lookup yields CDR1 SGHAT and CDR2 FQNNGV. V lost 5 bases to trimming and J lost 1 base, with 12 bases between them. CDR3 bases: TGTGCCAGCAGCCCCCACGGGGAATCCTACGAGCAGTACTTC. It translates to CASSPHGESYEQYF.

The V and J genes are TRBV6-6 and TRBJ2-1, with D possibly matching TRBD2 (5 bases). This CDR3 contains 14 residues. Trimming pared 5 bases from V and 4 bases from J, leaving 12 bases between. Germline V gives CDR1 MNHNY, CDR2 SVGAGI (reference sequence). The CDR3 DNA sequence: TGTGCCAGCAGTAGTGCTCCGGGATACAATGAGCAGTTCTTC. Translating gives CASSSAPGYNEQFF.

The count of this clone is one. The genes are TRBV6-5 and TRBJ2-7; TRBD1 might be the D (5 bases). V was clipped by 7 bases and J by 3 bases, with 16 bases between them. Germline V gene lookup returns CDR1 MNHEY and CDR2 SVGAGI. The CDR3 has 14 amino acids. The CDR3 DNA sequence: TGTGCCAGCACTTGGTCAGGACAATTCTACGAGCAGTACTTC. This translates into CASTWSGQFYEQYF.

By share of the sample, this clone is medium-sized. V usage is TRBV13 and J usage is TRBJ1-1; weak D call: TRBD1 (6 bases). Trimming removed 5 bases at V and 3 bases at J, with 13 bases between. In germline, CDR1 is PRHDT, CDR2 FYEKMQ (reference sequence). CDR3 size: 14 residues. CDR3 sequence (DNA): TGTGCCAGCAGCCCCAGACAGGAGGACACTGAAGCTTTCTTT. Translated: CASSPRQEDTEAFF.

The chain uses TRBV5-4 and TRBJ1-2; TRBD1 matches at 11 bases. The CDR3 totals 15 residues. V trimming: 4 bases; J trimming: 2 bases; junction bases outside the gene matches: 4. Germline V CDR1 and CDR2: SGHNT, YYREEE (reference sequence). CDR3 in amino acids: CASSPGTGGNYGYTF. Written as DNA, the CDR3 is TGTGCCAGCAGCCCAGGGACAGGGGGGAACTATGGCTACACCTTC.

CDR3 sequence reads: CASSSQRTDTQYF. DNA for the CDR3: TGTGCCAGTAGCTCACAGCGCACAGATACGCAGTATTTT. The chain has TRBV19 and TRBJ2-3; D is uncertain. The CDR3 is 13 residues long. The V and J ends lost 6 bases and 1 base respectively, with 8 bases between them. CDR1 and CDR2 (germline): LNHDA, SQIVND (reference sequence).

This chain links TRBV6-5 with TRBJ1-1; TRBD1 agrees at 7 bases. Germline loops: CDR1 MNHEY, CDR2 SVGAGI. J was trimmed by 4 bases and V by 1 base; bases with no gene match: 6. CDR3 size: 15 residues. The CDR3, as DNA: TGTGCCAGCAGTTACTTGAGGGGGCTTGGCACTGAAGCTTTCTTT. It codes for CASSYLRGLGTEAFF.

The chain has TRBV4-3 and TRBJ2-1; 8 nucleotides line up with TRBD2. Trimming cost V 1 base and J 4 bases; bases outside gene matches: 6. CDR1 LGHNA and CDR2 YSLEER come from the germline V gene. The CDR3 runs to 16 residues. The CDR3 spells CASSQGMAGGYNEQFF. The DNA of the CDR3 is TGCGCCAGCAGCCAAGGAATGGCGGGGGGTTACAATGAGCAGTTCTTC.

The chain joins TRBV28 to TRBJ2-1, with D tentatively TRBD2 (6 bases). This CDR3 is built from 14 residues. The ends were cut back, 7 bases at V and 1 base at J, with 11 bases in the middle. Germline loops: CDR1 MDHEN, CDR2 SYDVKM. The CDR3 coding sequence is TGTGCCAGCATCCTTAGCGGTTCCTACAATGAGCAGTTCTTC. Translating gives CASILSGSYNEQFF.

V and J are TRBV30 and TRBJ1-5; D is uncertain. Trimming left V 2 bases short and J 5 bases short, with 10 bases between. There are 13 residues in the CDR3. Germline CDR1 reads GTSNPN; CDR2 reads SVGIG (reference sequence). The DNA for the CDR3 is TGTGCCTGGAGTCTAGGGTCCGATCAGCCCCAGCATTTT. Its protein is CAWSLGSDQPQHF.

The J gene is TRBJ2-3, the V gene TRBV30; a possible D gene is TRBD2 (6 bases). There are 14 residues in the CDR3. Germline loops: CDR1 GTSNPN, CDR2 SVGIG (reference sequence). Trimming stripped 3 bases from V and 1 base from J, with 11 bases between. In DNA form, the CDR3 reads TGTGCCTGGAGCGACCGACTAGGCACAGATACGCAGTATTTT. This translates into CAWSDRLGTDTQYF.

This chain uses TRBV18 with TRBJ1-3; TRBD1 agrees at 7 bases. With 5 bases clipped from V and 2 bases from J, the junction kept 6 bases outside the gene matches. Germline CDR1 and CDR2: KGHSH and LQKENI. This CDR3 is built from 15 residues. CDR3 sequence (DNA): TGTGCCAGCTCAAGACAGGGAACAACTGGAAACACCATATATTTT. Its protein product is CASSRQGTTGNTIYF.

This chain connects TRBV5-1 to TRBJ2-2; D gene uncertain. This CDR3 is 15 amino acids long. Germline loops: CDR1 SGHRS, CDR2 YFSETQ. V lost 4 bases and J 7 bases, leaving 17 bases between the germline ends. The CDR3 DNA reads TGCGCCAGCAGCACCCCCGCCCATCTGGACGGGGAGCTGTTTTTT. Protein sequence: CASSTPAHLDGELFF.

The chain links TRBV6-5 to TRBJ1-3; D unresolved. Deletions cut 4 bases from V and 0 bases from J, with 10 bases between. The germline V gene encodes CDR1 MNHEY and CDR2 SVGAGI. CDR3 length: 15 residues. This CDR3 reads CASSSTVISGNTIYF. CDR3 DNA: TGTGCCAGCAGTTCTACAGTGATCTCTGGAAACACCATATATTTT.

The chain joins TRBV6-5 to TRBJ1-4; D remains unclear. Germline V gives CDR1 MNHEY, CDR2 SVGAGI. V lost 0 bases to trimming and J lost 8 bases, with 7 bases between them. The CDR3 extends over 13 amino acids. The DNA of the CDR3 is TGTGCCAGCAGTTACTCGATGGCGGAAAAACTGTTTTTT. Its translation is CASSYSMAEKLFF.

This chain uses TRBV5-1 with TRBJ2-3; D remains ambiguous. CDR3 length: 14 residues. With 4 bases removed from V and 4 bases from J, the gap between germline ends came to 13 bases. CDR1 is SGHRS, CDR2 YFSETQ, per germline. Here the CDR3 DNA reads TGCGCCAGCAGCCTTGTCGTGGCGGCAGATACGCAGTATTTT. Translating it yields CASSLVVAADTQYF.

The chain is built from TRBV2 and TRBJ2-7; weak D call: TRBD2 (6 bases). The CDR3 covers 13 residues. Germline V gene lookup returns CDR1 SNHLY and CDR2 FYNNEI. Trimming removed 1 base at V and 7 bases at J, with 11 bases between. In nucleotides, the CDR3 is TGTGCCAGCAGTGAAGGGAGGGCAAGGGAGCAGTACTTC. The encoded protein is CASSEGRAREQYF.

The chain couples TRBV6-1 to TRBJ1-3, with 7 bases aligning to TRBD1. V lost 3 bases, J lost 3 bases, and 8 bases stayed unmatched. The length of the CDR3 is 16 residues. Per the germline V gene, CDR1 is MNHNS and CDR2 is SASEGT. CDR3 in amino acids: CASSDGGGARGNTIYF. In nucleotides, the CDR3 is TGTGCCAGCAGTGATGGAGGGGGCGCCCGTGGAAACACCATATATTTT.

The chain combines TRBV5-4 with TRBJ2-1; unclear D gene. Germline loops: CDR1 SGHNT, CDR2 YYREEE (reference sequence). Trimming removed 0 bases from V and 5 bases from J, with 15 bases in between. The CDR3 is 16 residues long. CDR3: CASSLGPIGKDNEQFF. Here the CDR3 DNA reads TGTGCCAGCAGCTTGGGGCCGATTGGCAAAGACAATGAGCAGTTCTTC.

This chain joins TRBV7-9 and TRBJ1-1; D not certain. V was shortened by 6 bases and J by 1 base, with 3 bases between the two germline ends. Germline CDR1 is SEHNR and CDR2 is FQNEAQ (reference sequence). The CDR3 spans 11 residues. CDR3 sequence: CASRPNTEAFF. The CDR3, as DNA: TGTGCCAGCAGGCCGAACACTGAAGCTTTCTTT.